This T cell receptor (beta chain) was documented in a study of CD8 T cells in Susac syndrome. Study conclusions and caveats: Where Susac syndrome CD4+ T cell repertoires were concerned, no clonal expansion was evident.

Comment on this clonotype: The target antigen is unknown.

Reverse transcription of roughly 0.45 to 1 ug RNA used random hexamers. Across 54 Vbeta and 13 Jbeta, TCR beta CDR3 was amplified with immunoSEQ multiplex PCR. Via MiXCR, TCRdb re-called the immunoSEQ multiplex PCR reads, giving one row per CDR3 protein. In the table there are approximately 210,000 distinct CDR3 sequences, approximately 94% of which are singletons. The TCR originated in a human donor with Susac syndrome. Sample: CD4+ T cells from PBMCs.

In DNA, the CDR3 is TGTGCCAGCAGCCTCTCTGGGGAACTTTCGTTCTTT. This gives the protein CASSLSGELSFF. This chain links TRBV3-1 with TRBJ1-1; no clear D gene. This CDR3 is built from 12 residues. Trimming shortened V by 4 bases and J by 14 bases, and 17 bases separated the two germline ends. CDR1 is LGHDT and CDR2 is YNNKEL in the germline V gene (reference sequence).